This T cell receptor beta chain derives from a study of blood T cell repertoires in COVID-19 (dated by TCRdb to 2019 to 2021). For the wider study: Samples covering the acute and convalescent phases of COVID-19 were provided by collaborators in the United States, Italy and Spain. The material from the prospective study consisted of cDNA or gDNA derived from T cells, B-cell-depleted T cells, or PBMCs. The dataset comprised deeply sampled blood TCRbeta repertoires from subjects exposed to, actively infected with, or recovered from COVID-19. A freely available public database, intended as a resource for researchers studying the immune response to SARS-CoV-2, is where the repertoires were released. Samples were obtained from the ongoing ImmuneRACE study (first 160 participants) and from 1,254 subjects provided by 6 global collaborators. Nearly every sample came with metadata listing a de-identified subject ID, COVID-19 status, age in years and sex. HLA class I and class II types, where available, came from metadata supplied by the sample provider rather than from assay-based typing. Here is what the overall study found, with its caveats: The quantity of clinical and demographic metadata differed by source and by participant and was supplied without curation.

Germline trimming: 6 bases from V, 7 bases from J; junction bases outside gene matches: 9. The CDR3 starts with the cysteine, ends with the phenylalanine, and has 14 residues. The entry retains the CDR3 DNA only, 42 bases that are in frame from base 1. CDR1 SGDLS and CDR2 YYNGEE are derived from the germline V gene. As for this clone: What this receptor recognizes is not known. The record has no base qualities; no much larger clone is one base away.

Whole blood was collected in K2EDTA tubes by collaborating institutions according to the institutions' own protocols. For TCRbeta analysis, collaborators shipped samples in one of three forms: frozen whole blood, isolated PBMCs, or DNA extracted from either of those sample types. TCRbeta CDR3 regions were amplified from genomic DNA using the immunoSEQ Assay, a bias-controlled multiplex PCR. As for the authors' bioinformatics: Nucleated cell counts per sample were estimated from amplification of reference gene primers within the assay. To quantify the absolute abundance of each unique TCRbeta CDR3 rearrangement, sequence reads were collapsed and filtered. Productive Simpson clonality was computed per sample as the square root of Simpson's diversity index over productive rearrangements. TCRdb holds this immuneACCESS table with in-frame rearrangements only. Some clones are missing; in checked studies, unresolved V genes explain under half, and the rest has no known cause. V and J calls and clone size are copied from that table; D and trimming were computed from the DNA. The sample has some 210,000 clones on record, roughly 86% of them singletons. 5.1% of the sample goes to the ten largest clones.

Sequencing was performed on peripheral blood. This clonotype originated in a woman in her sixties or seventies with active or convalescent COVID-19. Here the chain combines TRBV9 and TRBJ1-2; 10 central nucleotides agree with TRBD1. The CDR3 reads CASTKGQGSSGYTF. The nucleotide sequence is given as TGTGCCAGCACTAAGGGACAGGGGTCGTCTGGCTACACCTTC.